The source of this T cell receptor (beta chain) is a study of T cell clones after liver transplantation. The CDR3 is made up of 14 amino acids. V lost 0 bases to trimming and J lost 0 bases, with 5 bases between them. Germline values: CDR1 SGHTA, CDR2 FQGTGA. Generated by immunoSEQ multiplex PCR, the TCRdb table keeps only in-frame clones and is missing some. Among 68,000 or so clones listed, about four fifths were seen once. The receptor was isolated from a human donor who received a liver transplant. The chain links TRBV7-3 to TRBJ1-1; no definite D call. The sequences come from CD4+ T cells from blood, collected before liver transplant. The CDR3 DNA sequence: TGTGCCAGCAGCTTAACAGCCATGAACACTGAAGCTTTCTTT. Translated: CASSLTAMNTEAFF.